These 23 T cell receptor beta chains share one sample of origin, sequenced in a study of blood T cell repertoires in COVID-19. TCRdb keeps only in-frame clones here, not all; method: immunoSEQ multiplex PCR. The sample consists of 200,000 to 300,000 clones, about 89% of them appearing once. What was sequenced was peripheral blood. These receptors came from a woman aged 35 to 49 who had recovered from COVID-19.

CDR3 DNA sequence: TGTGCCAGCAAGGAGGAGGGAATCTACGAGCAGTACTTC. Amino acid sequence: CASKEEGIYEQYF. The rearrangement joins TRBV12-3 or TRBV12-4 to TRBJ2-7, with D possibly TRBD2 on 6 matching bases. Trimming cost V 7 bases and J 3 bases, with 13 bases left between them. This CDR3 comprises 13 residues.

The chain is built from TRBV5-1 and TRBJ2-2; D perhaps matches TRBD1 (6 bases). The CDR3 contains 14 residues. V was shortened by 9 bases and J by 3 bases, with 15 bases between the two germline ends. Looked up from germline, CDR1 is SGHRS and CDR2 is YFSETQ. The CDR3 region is CATSPGAHTGELFF. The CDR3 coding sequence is TGCGCCACCTCTCCAGGGGCGCACACCGGGGAGCTGTTTTTT.

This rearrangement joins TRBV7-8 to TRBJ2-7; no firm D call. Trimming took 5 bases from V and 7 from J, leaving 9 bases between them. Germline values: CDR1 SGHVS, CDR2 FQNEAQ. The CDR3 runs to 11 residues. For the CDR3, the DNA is TGTGCCAGCAGCCCCCTCGGGGAGCAGTACTTC. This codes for CASSPLGEQYF.

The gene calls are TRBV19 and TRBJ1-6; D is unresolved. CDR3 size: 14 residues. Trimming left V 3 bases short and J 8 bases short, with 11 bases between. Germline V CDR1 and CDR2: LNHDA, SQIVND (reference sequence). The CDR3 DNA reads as TGTGCCAGTAGTATCGTGGGCAAGGATTCACCCCTCCACTTT. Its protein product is CASSIVGKDSPLHF.

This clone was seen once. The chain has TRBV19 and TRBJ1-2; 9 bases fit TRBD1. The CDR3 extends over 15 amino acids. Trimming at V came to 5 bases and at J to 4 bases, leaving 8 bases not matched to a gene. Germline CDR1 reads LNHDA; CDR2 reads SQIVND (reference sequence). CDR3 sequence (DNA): TGTGCCAGTAGTTTACCGGGACAGGGAACCTATGGCTACACCTTC. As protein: CASSLPGQGTYGYTF.

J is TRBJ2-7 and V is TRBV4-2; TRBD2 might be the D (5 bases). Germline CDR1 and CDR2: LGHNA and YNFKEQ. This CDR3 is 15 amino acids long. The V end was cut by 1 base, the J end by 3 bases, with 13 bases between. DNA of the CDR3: TGTGCCAGCAGCCAAGTTCCAGCGGCCAACTACGAGCAGTACTTC. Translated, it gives CASSQVPAANYEQYF.

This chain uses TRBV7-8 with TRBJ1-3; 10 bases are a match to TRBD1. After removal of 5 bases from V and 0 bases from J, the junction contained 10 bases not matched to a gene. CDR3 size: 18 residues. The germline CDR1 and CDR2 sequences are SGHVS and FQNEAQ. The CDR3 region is CASSRYRTGGSSGNTIYF. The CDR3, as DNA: TGTGCCAGCAGCCGCTACCGGACAGGGGGAAGCTCTGGAAACACCATATATTTT.

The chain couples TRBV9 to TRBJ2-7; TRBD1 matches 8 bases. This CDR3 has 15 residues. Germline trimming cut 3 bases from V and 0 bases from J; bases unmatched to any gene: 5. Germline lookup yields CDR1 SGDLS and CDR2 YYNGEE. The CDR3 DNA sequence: TGTGCCAGCAGCGCTGGGACAGGAGGCTCCTACGAGCAGTACTTC. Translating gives CASSAGTGGSYEQYF.

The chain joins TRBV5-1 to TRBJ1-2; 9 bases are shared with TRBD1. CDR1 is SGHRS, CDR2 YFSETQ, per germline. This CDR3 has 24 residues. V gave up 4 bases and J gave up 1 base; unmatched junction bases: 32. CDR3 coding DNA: TGCGCCAGCAGCGCCATACGGGACAGGGAAGGATCGATCGAACCCCTAATACATAACTATGGCTACACCTTC. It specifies CASSAIRDREGSIEPLIHNYGYTF.

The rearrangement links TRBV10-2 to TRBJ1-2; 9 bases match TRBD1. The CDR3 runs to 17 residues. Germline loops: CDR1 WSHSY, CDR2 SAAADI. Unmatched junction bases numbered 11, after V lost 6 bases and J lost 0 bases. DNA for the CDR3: TGCGCCAGCAGAGCCGGGACAGGGTCAATGACTAACTATGGCTACACCTTC. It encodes CASRAGTGSMTNYGYTF.

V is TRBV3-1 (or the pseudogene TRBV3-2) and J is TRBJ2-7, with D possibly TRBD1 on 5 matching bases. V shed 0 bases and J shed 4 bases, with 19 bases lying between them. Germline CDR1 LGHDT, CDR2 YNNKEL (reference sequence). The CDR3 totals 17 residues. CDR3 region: CASSQDLRGLEDYEQYF. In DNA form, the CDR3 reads TGTGCCAGCAGCCAAGATCTTAGGGGCTTAGAAGATTACGAGCAGTACTTC.

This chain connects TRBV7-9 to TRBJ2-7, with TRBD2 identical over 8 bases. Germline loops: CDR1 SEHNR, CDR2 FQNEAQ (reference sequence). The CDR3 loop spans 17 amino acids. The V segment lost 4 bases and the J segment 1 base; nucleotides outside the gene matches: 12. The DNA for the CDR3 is TGTGCCAGCAGCTCCTCGGGTGAGCGGGGGAAGTCCTACGAGCAGTACTTC. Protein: CASSSSGERGKSYEQYF.

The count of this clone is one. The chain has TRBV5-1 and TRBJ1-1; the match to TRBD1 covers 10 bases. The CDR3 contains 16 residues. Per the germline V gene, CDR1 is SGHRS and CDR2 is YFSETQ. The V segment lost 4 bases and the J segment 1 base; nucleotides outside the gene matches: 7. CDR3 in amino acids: CASSPLTGGKNTEAFF. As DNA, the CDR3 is TGCGCCAGCAGCCCCCTGACAGGGGGCAAGAACACTGAAGCTTTCTTT. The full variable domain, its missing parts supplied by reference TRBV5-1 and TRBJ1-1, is KAGVTQTPRYLIKTRGQQVTLSCSPISGHRSVSWYQQTPGQGLQFLFEYFSETQRNKGNFPGRFSGRQFSNSRSEMNVSTLELGDSALYLCASSPLTGGKNTEAFFGQGTRLTVV.

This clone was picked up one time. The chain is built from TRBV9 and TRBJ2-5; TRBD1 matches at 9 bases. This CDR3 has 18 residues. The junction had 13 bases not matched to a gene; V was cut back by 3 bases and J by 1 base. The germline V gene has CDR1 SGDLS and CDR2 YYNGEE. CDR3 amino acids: CASSARLGQGGFQETQYF. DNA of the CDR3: TGTGCCAGCAGCGCCCGCCTGGGACAGGGAGGGTTCCAAGAGACCCAGTACTTC.

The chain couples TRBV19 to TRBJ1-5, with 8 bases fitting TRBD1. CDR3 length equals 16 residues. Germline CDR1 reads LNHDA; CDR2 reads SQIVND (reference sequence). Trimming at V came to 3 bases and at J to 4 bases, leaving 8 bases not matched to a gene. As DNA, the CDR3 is TGTGCCAGTAGTATTTCAGGGGGCGCGGGAAATCAGCCCCAGCATTTT. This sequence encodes CASSISGGAGNQPQHF.

This CDR3 reads CASSLGPVGNTIYF. DNA of the CDR3: TGTGCCAGCAGCTTAGGTCCAGTGGGAAACACCATATATTTT. The J gene is TRBJ1-3, the V gene TRBV7-9; no reliable D call. The ends were cut back, 1 base at V and 4 bases at J, with 8 bases in the middle. Looked up from germline, CDR1 is SEHNR and CDR2 is FQNEAQ (reference sequence). The CDR3 sequence is 14 residues long.

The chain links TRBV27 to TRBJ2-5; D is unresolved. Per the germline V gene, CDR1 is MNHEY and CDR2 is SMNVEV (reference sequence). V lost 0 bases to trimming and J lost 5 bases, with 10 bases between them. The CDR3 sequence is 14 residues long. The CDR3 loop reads CASSLSVPRETQYF. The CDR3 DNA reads TGTGCCAGCAGTTTATCGGTCCCTCGGGAGACCCAGTACTTC.

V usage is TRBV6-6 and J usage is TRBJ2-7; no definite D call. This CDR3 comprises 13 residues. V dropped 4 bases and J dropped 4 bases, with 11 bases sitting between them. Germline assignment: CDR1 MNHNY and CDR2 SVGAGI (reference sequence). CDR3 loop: CASSFGSLYEQYF. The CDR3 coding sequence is TGTGCCAGCAGTTTTGGTTCACTTTACGAGCAGTACTTC.

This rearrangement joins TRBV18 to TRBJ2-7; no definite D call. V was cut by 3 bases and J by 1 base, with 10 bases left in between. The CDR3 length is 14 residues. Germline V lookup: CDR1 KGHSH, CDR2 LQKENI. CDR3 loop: CASSPQAVSYEQYF. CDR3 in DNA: TGTGCCAGCTCACCGCAGGCAGTTTCCTACGAGCAGTACTTC.

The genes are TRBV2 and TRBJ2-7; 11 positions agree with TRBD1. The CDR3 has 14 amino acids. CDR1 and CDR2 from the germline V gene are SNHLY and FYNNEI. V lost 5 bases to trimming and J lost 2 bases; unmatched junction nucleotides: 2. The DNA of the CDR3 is TGTGCCAGCAGTAAGGACAGGGGGCCCTACGAGCAGTACTTC. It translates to CASSKDRGPYEQYF.

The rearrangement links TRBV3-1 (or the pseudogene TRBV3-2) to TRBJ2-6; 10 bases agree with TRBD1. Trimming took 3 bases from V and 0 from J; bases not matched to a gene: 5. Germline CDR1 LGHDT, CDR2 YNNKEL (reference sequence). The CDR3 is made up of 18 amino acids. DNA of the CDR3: TGTGCCAGCAGCCACGGGACAGGGGCCTACTCTGGGGCCAACGTCCTGACTTTC. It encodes CASSHGTGAYSGANVLTF.

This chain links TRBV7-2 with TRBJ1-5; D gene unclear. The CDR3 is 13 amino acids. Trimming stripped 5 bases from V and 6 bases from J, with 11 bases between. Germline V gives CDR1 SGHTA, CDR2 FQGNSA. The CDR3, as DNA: TGTGCCAGCAGCCACGGGCGGGTTCAGCCCCAGCATTTT. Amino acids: CASSHGRVQPQHF.

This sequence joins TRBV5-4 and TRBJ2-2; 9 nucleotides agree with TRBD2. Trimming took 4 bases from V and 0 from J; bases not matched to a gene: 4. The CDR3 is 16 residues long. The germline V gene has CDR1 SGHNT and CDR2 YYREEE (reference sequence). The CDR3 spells CASSGPSGANTGELFF. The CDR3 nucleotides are TGTGCCAGCAGCGGTCCTAGCGGGGCGAACACCGGGGAGCTGTTTTTT.